Listed below are T cell receptor beta chains from one sample, sequenced in a study of blood T cell repertoires in COVID-19. The table came from immunoSEQ multiplex PCR; TCRdb's copy has only in-frame clones and leaves some out. Here the sample spans 100,000 to 150,000 clones, approximately 88% being singletons. Source material: peripheral blood. All receptors derive from a man between 50 and 59 years old with acute or convalescent COVID-19. Both conserved end residues are part of each CDR3. D genes are given only for firm matches. Not every row has a clone size; where given, it reads once, few, many or a size class.

NA | NA | TRBJ1-2 | TRBV5-1 | TGCGCCAGCGGTCGTGACACAGGCGGTGGCTACACCTTC | CASGRDTGGGYTF
NA | large | TRBJ1-1 | TRBV19 | TGTGCCAGTAGTATACGAAGGGGGACTGAAGCTTTCTTT | CASSIRRGTEAFF
NA | many | TRBJ1-1 | TRBV27 | TGTGCCAGCAGCCAGACAGACATGAACACTGAAGCTTTCTTT | CASSQTDMNTEAFF
NA | NA | TRBJ1-2 | TRBV27 | TGTGCCAGCAGTCCCGGGGCTAACTATGGCTACACCTTC | CASSPGANYGYTF
NA | NA | TRBJ2-5 | TRBV7-9 | TGTGCCAGCAGCTTGGGCGGGGGCAGGGAGACCCAGTACTTC | CASSLGGGRETQYF
NA | NA | TRBJ1-5 | TRBV28 | TGTGCCAGCACCCCGAGTCAGGGTTGGAATCAGCCCCAGCATTTT | CASTPSQGWNQPQHF
NA | NA | TRBJ2-7 | TRBV5-6 | TGTGCCAGCAGCTTGGACGGTCACTCCTACGAGCAGTACTTC | CASSLDGHSYEQYF
TRBD1 | NA | TRBJ2-7 | TRBV18 | TGTGCCAGCTCTAGGGACAGGCACTACGAGCAGTACTTC | CASSRDRHYEQYF
TRBD2 | few | TRBJ2-2 | TRBV10-2 | TGCGCCAGCAAAACGGGAGGCGGGGAGCTGTTTTTT | CASKTGGGELFF
TRBD1 | NA | TRBJ1-2 | TRBV11-2 | TGTGCCAGCAGCTTAGTCGCATCGGGACAGGGCCTTTATGGCTACACCTTC | CASSLVASGQGLYGYTF
TRBD1 | once | TRBJ2-5 | TRBV6-5 | TGTGCCAGCTTGGGACAGGGTCGAGAGACCCAGTACTTC | CASLGQGRETQYF
NA | NA | TRBJ1-2 | TRBV6-2/TRBV6-3 | TGTGCCAGCAGTAATAGCGGGGAGGATGGCTACACCTTC | CASSNSGEDGYTF
TRBD1 | few | TRBJ1-1 | TRBV7-2 | TGTGCCAGCAGCTTAGTATGGACAGGGTCTGAAGCTTTCTTT | CASSLVWTGSEAFF
NA | once | TRBJ2-7 | TRBV4-1 | TGCGCCAGCAGCCACGGGGTAGTGCACACCTCCTACGAGCAGTACTTC | CASSHGVVHTSYEQYF
TRBD1 | NA | TRBJ1-5 | TRBV19 | TGTGCCAGTACGACAGGGAATCAGCCCCAGCATTTT | CASTTGNQPQHF
TRBD1 | NA | TRBJ1-2 | TRBV29-1 | TGCAGCGTGGACAGGGGTTATGGCTACACCTTC | CSVDRGYGYTF
NA | NA | TRBJ2-1 | TRBV2 | TGTGCCAGCAGCGCTAACTACTTGAGAGCGGCCTACAATGAGCAGTTCTTC | CASSANYLRAAYNEQFF